Detailed here is one T cell receptor beta chain. There are 14 residues in the CDR3. Trimming removed 5 bases from V and 4 bases from J, with 11 bases in between. The germline gives CDR1 SGHNT, CDR2 YENEEA. This table comes from immunoSEQ multiplex PCR, and its TCRdb copy is limited to in-frame clones, with some not included. The profile shows about 260,000 clones, 85% of them singletons. The sample is drawn from a study of blood T cell repertoires in COVID-19. Study-wide context: From T cells, B-cell-depleted T cells, or PBMCs came the material, which was cDNA or gDNA.

V usage is TRBV11-3 and J usage is TRBJ2-2; D might be TRBD1 (5 bases). This clonotype was obtained from a human donor in a cohort sampled during active COVID-19. Material for sequencing was peripheral blood. CDR3 protein: CASSNRQLTGELFF. Written as DNA, the CDR3 is TGTGCCAGCAGCAATCGACAGCTCACCGGGGAGCTGTTTTTT.